This TCR beta chain was captured in a study of T cell responses to AZD1222 COVID-19 vaccine. Findings and limits, study-wide: After two AZD1222 doses, spike-specific TCR breadth and depth rose versus day 0. Spike was spanned by vaccine-associated CD4 TCRs, with dominance at 160-218 and 743-854.

Regarding this clone: The antigen is undetermined.

Measured with immunoSEQ multiplex PCR; TCRdb has only the in-frame clones, and not every one. Here the sample spans 150,000 to 180,000 clones, more than 85% being singletons. V lost 10 bases, J lost 1 base, and 14 bases lay in between. Germline V lookup: CDR1 MNHEY, CDR2 SVGAGI. This CDR3 contains 14 residues. Sequenced material: peripheral blood, taken 28 days after the second AZD1222 dose. V gene TRBV6-5 combines with J gene TRBJ1-5, with D tentatively TRBD1 (6 bases). The receptor comes from an adult who received the AZD1222 COVID-19 vaccine. This chain's CDR3 is CATHDRRSNQPQHF. CDR3 nucleotides: TGTGCCACCCATGACAGGCGAAGCAATCAGCCCCAGCATTTT.